The clone carrying this T cell receptor beta chain was counted a few times. Distinct nucleotide sequences in the sample also encode this CDR3. This sample is drawn from a study of beta chain features in type 1 diabetes. Trimming shortened V by 0 bases and J by 5 bases, and 8 bases separated the two germline ends. The CDR3 has 13 residues. Germline loops: CDR1 SGHRS, CDR2 YFSETQ. Investigators reverse transcribed all isolated RNA, so they sequenced expressed TCRB transcripts. TCRdb keeps only in-frame clones here, not all; method: immunoSEQ multiplex PCR. The table has some 400,000 clones, about 15% seen once. Heparinised blood was drawn once per donor, averaging roughly 120 mL.

Material for sequencing was naive CD4+ T cells from blood. This TCR derives from a woman between 18 and 29 years old in good health. The chain carries TRBV5-1 and TRBJ2-5; TRBD1 might be the D (6 bases). The CDR3 is CASSLDRVETQYF. Written as DNA, the CDR3 is TGCGCCAGCAGCTTGGACAGGGTTGAGACCCAGTACTTC. The variable domain in full, with the rest retrieved from reference TRBV5-1 and TRBJ2-5, is KAGVTQTPRYLIKTRGQQVTLSCSPISGHRSVSWYQQTPGQGLQFLFEYFSETQRNKGNFPGRFSGRQFSNSRSEMNVSTLELGDSALYLCASSLDRVETQYFGPGTRLLVL.